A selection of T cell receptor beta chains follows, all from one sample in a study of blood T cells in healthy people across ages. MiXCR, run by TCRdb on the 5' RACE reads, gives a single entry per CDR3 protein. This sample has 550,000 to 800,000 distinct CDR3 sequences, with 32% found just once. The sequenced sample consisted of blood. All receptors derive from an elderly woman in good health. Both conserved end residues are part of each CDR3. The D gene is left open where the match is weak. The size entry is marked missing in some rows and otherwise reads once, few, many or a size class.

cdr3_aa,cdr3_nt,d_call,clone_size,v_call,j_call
CASSAPPGGWGTEAFF,TGTGCCAGCAGCGCACCCCCGGGGGGCTGGGGCACTGAAGCTTTCTTT,.,many,TRBV6-1,TRBJ1-1
CASSPSAGTGVYGYTF,TGTGCCAGCTCACCATCCGCCGGGACAGGGGTCTATGGCTACACCTTC,TRBD1,few,TRBV18,TRBJ1-2
CASGYGTENSPLHF,TGTGCCAGCGGCTACGGGACGGAAAATTCACCCCTCCACTTT,.,many,TRBV6-6,TRBJ1-6
CASSARRDTQYF,TGTGCCAGCTCCGCGCGCCGAGATACGCAGTATTTT,.,many,TRBV6-6,TRBJ2-3
CASSAGVYQETQYF,TGTGCCAGCAGTGCGGGGGTGTACCAAGAGACCCAGTACTTC,.,many,TRBV2,TRBJ2-5
CASSLVGSGGRDHEQYF,TGCGCCAGCAGCTTGGTGGGTAGCGGGGGCCGAGACCACGAGCAGTACTTC,TRBD2,.,TRBV5-1,TRBJ2-7
CASSTGLDTGELFF,TGTGCCAGCAGCACAGGGTTGGACACCGGGGAGCTGTTTTTT,.,few,TRBV14,TRBJ2-2
CASSLRLAGGDNEQFF,TGTGCCAGCAGCCTCCGACTAGCGGGGGGGGACAATGAGCAGTTCTTC,TRBD2,few,TRBV4-2,TRBJ2-1
CASSVGVESSYNEQFF,TGTGCCAGCAGCGTCGGTGTGGAAAGCTCCTACAATGAGCAGTTCTTC,.,.,TRBV9,TRBJ2-1
CASSLVSGEGEQYF,TGTGCCAGCAGCTTAGTCTCAGGGGAGGGCGAGCAGTACTTC,.,.,TRBV7-9,TRBJ2-7
CSAFAHEQFF,TGCAGTGCTTTTGCCCATGAGCAGTTCTTC,.,many,TRBV20-1,TRBJ2-1
CASSPGDRVMNEQYF,TGTGCCAGCAGCCCCGGGGACAGGGTTATGAACGAGCAGTACTTC,TRBD1,many,TRBV7-9,TRBJ2-7